This entry concerns a single T cell receptor (beta chain). This specimen comes from a study of CD8+ T cells in alopecia areata. Treatment of the sample: oral pan-JAK inhibitor, 5-10 mg twice daily. Germline assignment: CDR1 SEHNR and CDR2 FQNEAQ (reference sequence). This CDR3 is 15 amino acids long. The V end was cut by 6 bases, the J end by 2 bases, with 16 bases between. Extracted RNA was reverse transcribed into cDNA, the sequencing template. The data were produced by immunoSEQ multiplex PCR, yet TCRdb's version contains in-frame clones alone and is incomplete. The table shows about 270,000 clones, with roughly 60% occurring only once.

The receptor's source is a human donor with alopecia areata. The gene calls are TRBV7-9 and TRBJ2-5; D may be TRBD1 (6 bases). Specimen: CD4+ T cells sorted from blood, collected around week 53, from a patient treated with tofacitinib. Here the CDR3 reads CASRATGSPQETQYF. CDR3 nucleotides: TGTGCCAGCAGGGCCACAGGGTCTCCTCAAGAGACCCAGTACTTC.